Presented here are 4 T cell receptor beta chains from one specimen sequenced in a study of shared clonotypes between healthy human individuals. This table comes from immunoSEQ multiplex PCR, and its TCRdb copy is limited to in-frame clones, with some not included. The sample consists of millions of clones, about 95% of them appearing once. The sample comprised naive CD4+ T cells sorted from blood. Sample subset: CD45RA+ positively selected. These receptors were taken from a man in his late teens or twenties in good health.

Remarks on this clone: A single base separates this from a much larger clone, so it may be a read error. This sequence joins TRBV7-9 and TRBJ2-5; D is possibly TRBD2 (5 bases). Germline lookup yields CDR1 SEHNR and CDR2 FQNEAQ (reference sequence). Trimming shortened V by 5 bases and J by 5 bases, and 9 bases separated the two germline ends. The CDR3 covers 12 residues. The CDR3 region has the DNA TGTGCCAGCAGCCAACGAGGGGAGACCCAGTACTTC. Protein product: CASSQRGETQYF.

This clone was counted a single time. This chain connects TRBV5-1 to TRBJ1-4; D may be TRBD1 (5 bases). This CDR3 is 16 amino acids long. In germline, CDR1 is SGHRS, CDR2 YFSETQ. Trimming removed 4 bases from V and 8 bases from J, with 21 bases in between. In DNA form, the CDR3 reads TGCGCCAGCAGCCTAGGGGAAGGAAACTTCGGCGAAAAACTGTTTTTT. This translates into CASSLGEGNFGEKLFF.

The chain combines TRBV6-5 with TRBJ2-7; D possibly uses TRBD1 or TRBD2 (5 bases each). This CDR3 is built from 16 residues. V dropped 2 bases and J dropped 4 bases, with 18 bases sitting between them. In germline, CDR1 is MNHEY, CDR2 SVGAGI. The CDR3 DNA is TGTGCCAGCAGTTACACCAGCCTGGGTGGGACGTACGAGCAGTACTTC. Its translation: CASSYTSLGGTYEQYF.

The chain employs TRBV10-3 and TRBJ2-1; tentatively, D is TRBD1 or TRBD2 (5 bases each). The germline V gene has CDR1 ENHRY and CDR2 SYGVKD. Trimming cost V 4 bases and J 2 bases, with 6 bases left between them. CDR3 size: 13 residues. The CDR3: CAISGDAYNEQFF. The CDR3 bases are TGTGCCATCAGTGGGGACGCCTACAATGAGCAGTTCTTC.